The rows below give T cell receptor beta chains drawn from one sample of a study of OX40 agonist ivuxolimab in advanced cancers. Libraries were prepared by immunoSEQ multiplex PCR; TCRdb keeps only in-frame clonotypes and omits some of them. The data contain 60,000 to 100,000 clones, approximately 90% of them seen just once; the ten biggest clones take up approximately 10%. The sample was CD4+ or CD8+ T cells sorted from blood, taken in a trial of the OX40 agonist ivuxolimab. The receptors originated from an adult with an advanced solid tumor such as melanoma, head and neck, liver or kidney cancer. CDR3s include the opening cysteine and the closing phenylalanine or tryptophan. A D gene is named only where the DNA matches it firmly. The size field is filled for only some rows; it gives once, few, many or a size class.

J gene | V gene | D gene | clone size | CDR3 DNA | CDR3 protein
TRBJ2-1 | TRBV14 | TRBD1 | . | TGTGCCAGCAGCCACCCCGGGACAGGCGCGACTGGAAATGAGCAGTTCTTC | CASSHPGTGATGNEQFF
TRBJ1-3 | TRBV2 | TRBD1 | . | TGTGCCAGCAGCTTAACGGGAGGGGGCGCGGAAAACACCATATATTTT | CASSLTGGGAENTIYF
TRBJ2-7 | TRBV19 | TRBD1 | . | TGTGCCAGTAGTTGGGGACAGGGCTCCTACGAGCAGTACTTC | CASSWGQGSYEQYF
TRBJ2-7 | TRBV6-1 | . | . | TGTGCCAGCAGTGAAGGACAGGGACTACTCTCCTACGAGCAGTACTTC | CASSEGQGLLSYEQYF
TRBJ2-7 | TRBV27 | . | . | TGTGCCAGCAGTTTATCGAGCGTTCCGATTTCCTACGAGCAGTACTTC | CASSLSSVPISYEQYF
TRBJ2-1 | TRBV9 | TRBD1 | . | TGTGCCAGCAGTCCCGGCGGGACAGGGCTATACAATGAGCAGTTCTTC | CASSPGGTGLYNEQFF
TRBJ1-1 | TRBV27 | . | . | TGTGCCAGCAGGTTTTTATCGTTCGGGGGAGGGGGAGAAGCTTTCTTT | CASRFLSFGGGGEAFF
TRBJ2-2 | TRBV5-1 | . | . | TGCGCCAGCAGCTCCTCGGCAGGGCGTCCCGGGGAGCTGTTTTTT | CASSSSAGRPGELFF
TRBJ1-4 | TRBV10-3 | . | . | TGTGCCATCAGTGAGCAGGGAAGTGAAAAACTGTTTTTT | CAISEQGSEKLFF
TRBJ1-2 | TRBV14 | TRBD1 | . | TGTGCCAGCAGCCCCGGACAGGGCTTCGAACCTAACTATGGCTACACCTTC | CASSPGQGFEPNYGYTF
TRBJ2-5 | TRBV11-2 | . | . | TGTGCCAGCAGCGCAAAGACCACGACTAGGGGAGAGACCCAGTACTTC | CASSAKTTTRGETQYF
TRBJ2-2 | TRBV10-2 | . | . | TGCGCCAGCGGGGGTAACACCGGGGAGCTGTTTTTT | CASGGNTGELFF
TRBJ2-7 | TRBV5-8 | TRBD1 | once | TGTGCCAGCAGCCCGGACAGGGTTGACTACGAGCAGTACTTC | CASSPDRVDYEQYF
TRBJ2-5 | TRBV7-3 | . | . | TGTGCCAGCAGCTTAGGTGCGGGGATACAAGAGACCCAGTACTTC | CASSLGAGIQETQYF
TRBJ1-1 | TRBV15 | TRBD1 | . | TGTGCCACCAGCAGAGTCGGACAGGGGGCGACTGAAGCTTTCTTT | CATSRVGQGATEAFF
TRBJ2-1 | TRBV4-1 | . | . | TGCGCCAGCAGCCAAGTCCAGGGTTATGAGCAGTTCTTC | CASSQVQGYEQFF
TRBJ1-2 | TRBV13 | TRBD1 | . | TGTGCCAGCAGCCTCGTCGGGACAGGGGTCTATGGCTACACCTTC | CASSLVGTGVYGYTF
TRBJ1-1 | TRBV7-9 | . | . | TGTGCCAGCAGCCCCCCGTTGAACACTGAAGCTTTCTTT | CASSPPLNTEAFF
TRBJ1-4 | TRBV4-1 | TRBD1 | . | TGCGCCAGCAGCCAAGACCGGGACAGCCCTAATGAAAAACTGTTTTTT | CASSQDRDSPNEKLFF
TRBJ2-3 | TRBV11-2 | TRBD1 | . | TGTGCCAGCAGCTTAAACGGACAGGGAGATACGCAGTATTTT | CASSLNGQGDTQYF
TRBJ1-1 | TRBV12-5 | . | . | TGTGCTAGTGGTTTTGGGATGAACACTGAAGCTTTCTTT | CASGFGMNTEAFF
TRBJ2-2 | TRBV19 | . | few | TGTGCCAGTAGTATCGGGACACCGAGTACCGGGGAGCTGTTTTTT | CASSIGTPSTGELFF
TRBJ2-7 | TRBV10-1 | . | . | TGCGCCAGCAGTGAATTTGGCGGATCCTACGAGCAGTACTTC | CASSEFGGSYEQYF
TRBJ2-7 | TRBV10-3 | . | . | TGTGCCATCAGTCAGGGAGACTACGAGCAGTACTTC | CAISQGDYEQYF
TRBJ2-7 | TRBV7-7 | TRBD1 | . | TGTGCTAGCAGCTTAGGGACAGGGGGGACCTACGAGCAGTACTTC | CASSLGTGGTYEQYF
TRBJ1-2 | TRBV29-1 | TRBD1 | . | TGCAGCGTTGAAGGGACAGGATCCAACTATGGCTACACCTTC | CSVEGTGSNYGYTF
TRBJ2-2 | TRBV6-4 | TRBD2 | many | TGTGCCAGCAGCCTAGCGGGGGAGCACACCGGGGAGCTGTTTTTT | CASSLAGEHTGELFF
TRBJ2-7 | TRBV27 | TRBD1 | . | TGTGCCAGCAGTTTGTCAGGACAGGGGCGCCAAACCTCCTACGAGCAGTACTTC | CASSLSGQGRQTSYEQYF
TRBJ2-3 | TRBV18 | . | . | TGTGCCAGCCTCGAGGACAGCACAGATACGCAGTATTTT | CASLEDSTDTQYF
TRBJ1-1 | TRBV13 | TRBD1 | . | TGTGCCAGCAGCCCAGAGGGGAGCAGGGGGCAGTCTGAAGCTTTCTTT | CASSPEGSRGQSEAFF
TRBJ2-7 | TRBV6-5 | . | . | TGTGCCAGCAGTTCCCGGGAAGGGAACTACGAGCAGTACTTC | CASSSREGNYEQYF
TRBJ1-5 | TRBV30 | . | . | TGTGCCTGGAGTGACAGGGCCGCTCAGCCCCAGCATTTT | CAWSDRAAQPQHF
TRBJ2-5 | TRBV27 | TRBD2 | . | TGTGCCAGCAGTCCGTGGACTAGCGGGGACGAAGAGACCCAGTACTTC | CASSPWTSGDEETQYF
TRBJ1-1 | TRBV6-5 | . | . | TGTGCCGGCAGTCCCAACGTTGTAATCACTGAAGCTTTCTTT | CAGSPNVVITEAFF
TRBJ1-1 | TRBV6-6 | . | . | TGTGCCAGCAGTTACTCGTCTGAGCTGAACACTGAAGCTTTCTTT | CASSYSSELNTEAFF
TRBJ2-7 | TRBV29-1 | TRBD2 | . | TGCAGCGTTGAGGGGGGGACCTACGAGCAGTACTTC | CSVEGGTYEQYF
TRBJ2-3 | TRBV27 | . | . | TGTGCCAGCAACTACCTGGGCCCTGTGGGGCCAGATACGCAGTATTTT | CASNYLGPVGPDTQYF